The T cell receptor (beta chain) under discussion was sequenced for a study of blood T cell repertoires in COVID-19. Profiled with immunoSEQ multiplex PCR; TCRdb holds only in-frame clones, not every one. Of over 130,000 clones in the sample, 60% to 80% were seen once. Between the trimmed V and J ends, which lost 7 bases and 0 bases, there was a span of 15 bases. CDR1 is SEHNR and CDR2 is FQNEAQ in the germline V gene (reference sequence). The CDR3 extends over 15 amino acids. V usage is TRBV7-9 and J usage is TRBJ1-1; D gene unclear. This receptor was obtained from a woman aged 45-60 years who had recovered from COVID-19. The sequenced material came from PBMCs or T cells enriched from blood (not recorded which). The CDR3 loop is CASTPVGSLNTEAFF. The DNA of the CDR3 is TGTGCCAGCACCCCGGTCGGGTCCCTGAACACTGAAGCTTTCTTT.